The 23 T cell receptor beta chains given below trace back to one sample, sequenced in a study of CD8+ T cells in alopecia areata. Investigators isolated RNA and reverse transcribed it into cDNA to act as the sequencing template. The protocol was immunoSEQ multiplex PCR, while the TCRdb copy is restricted to in-frame clones and leaves out a portion. The sample lists approximately 280,000 clones, roughly 60% occurring once. Indicated treatment: oral pan-JAK inhibitor, 5-10 mg twice daily. The input for sequencing was CD4+ T cells sorted from blood, taken at week 24, from a patient treated with tofacitinib. These receptors were collected from a human donor with alopecia areata.

In its sample, this clone was seen a few times. The genes are TRBV2 and TRBJ2-7, with D unclear. Trimming stripped 6 bases from V and 2 bases from J, with 17 bases between. Germline V gives CDR1 SNHLY, CDR2 FYNNEI. This CDR3 contains 15 residues. CDR3 nucleotides: TGTGCCAGCAGCCCCTCGCCTGACGGCACCTACGAGCAGTACTTC. It yields the protein CASSPSPDGTYEQYF.

This clone was observed a handful of times. This rearrangement joins TRBV2 to TRBJ2-7, with TRBD2 matching over 8 bases. The V gene's germline CDR1 is SNHLY and CDR2 FYNNEI. The V segment lost 10 bases and the J segment 0 bases; nucleotides outside the gene matches: 8. The CDR3 is 14 residues long. The CDR3 coding sequence is TGTGCCACCTTAAGCGGGGGCCTCTCCTACGAGCAGTACTTC. Protein sequence: CATLSGGLSYEQYF.

The V gene is TRBV6-6, the J gene TRBJ2-7; 7 bases agree with TRBD1. Germline V CDR1 and CDR2: MNHNY, SVGAGI (reference sequence). V dropped 5 bases and J dropped 5; count of bases not matched to a gene: 6. This CDR3 has 13 residues. The CDR3 region is CASSLQGIDEQYF. The DNA of the CDR3 is TGTGCCAGCAGTCTACAGGGGATAGACGAGCAGTACTTC.

This clone was observed once. The chain links TRBV9 to TRBJ2-7; D is possibly TRBD1 (5 bases). Trimming left V 3 bases short and J 2 bases short, with 12 bases between. The CDR3 has 14 amino acids. CDR1 and CDR2 from the germline V gene are SGDLS and YYNGEE. The CDR3 DNA reads as TGTGCCAGCAGCGGGCTTACAGGTACCTACGAGCAGTACTTC. Translating gives CASSGLTGTYEQYF.

The rearrangement uses TRBV30 and TRBJ2-6; unclear D gene. The length of the CDR3 is 14 residues. Deletions cut 1 base from V and 15 bases from J, with 19 bases between. Germline assignment: CDR1 GTSNPN and CDR2 SVGIG (reference sequence). The CDR3 loop reads CAWSAALKQATLTF. The CDR3 region has the DNA TGTGCCTGGAGTGCCGCCCTGAAACAAGCCACCCTGACTTTC.

This clone has more than one count but fewer than ten. The rearrangement joins TRBV29-1 to TRBJ1-2; D unclear. Per the germline V gene, CDR1 is SQVTM and CDR2 is ANQGSEA. There are 16 residues in the CDR3. V was shortened by 3 bases and J by 0 bases, with 17 bases between the two germline ends. DNA for the CDR3: TGCAGCGTTGACTACGGATTTAGGGATCCTAACTATGGCTACACCTTC. It is translated as CSVDYGFRDPNYGYTF.

The chain has TRBV6-5 and TRBJ1-2; D is unresolved. Germline assignment: CDR1 MNHEY and CDR2 SVGAGI. The V gene lost 8 bases and the J gene lost 1 base, with 11 bases spanning the gap. The CDR3 runs 13 residues. The CDR3 DNA reads TGTGCCAGCGCGAGGGCGAATAACTATGGCTACACCTTC. Translating it yields CASARANNYGYTF.

As DNA, the CDR3 is TGTGCCAGCAGCCCGGGACAGACCTACGAGCAGTACTTC. As protein: CASSPGQTYEQYF. The gene calls are TRBV5-6 and TRBJ2-7, with 7 bases that match TRBD1. CDR1 and CDR2 (germline): SGHDT, YYEEEE. This CDR3 region has 13 residues. After removal of 4 bases from V and 2 bases from J, the junction contained 3 bases not matched to a gene.

The rearrangement joins TRBV5-6 to TRBJ2-1; D possibly uses TRBD1 or TRBD2 (5 bases each). The CDR3 runs to 17 residues. Germline CDR1 SGHDT, CDR2 YYEEEE. Trimming pared 5 bases from V and 7 bases from J, leaving 25 bases between. The chain's CDR3 is CASRGEGWGLSANEQFF. In nucleotides, the CDR3 is TGTGCCAGCAGAGGAGAGGGATGGGGCCTAAGCGCTAATGAGCAGTTCTTC.

This rearrangement joins TRBV27 to TRBJ2-3; no firm D call. The germline V gene has CDR1 MNHEY and CDR2 SMNVEV (reference sequence). There are 13 residues in the CDR3. V was cut by 7 bases and J by 7 bases, with 15 bases left in between. The CDR3 loop is CASTTVGGNTQYF. The CDR3 region has the DNA TGTGCCAGCACCACGGTCGGCGGCAATACGCAGTATTTT.

The V gene is TRBV7-2, the J gene TRBJ1-6; perhaps TRBD1 as D (6 bases). V gave up 8 bases and J gave up 4 bases, with 18 bases separating them. Germline lookup yields CDR1 SGHTA and CDR2 FQGNSA. CDR3 length equals 16 residues. CDR3 region: CASLPGGTPYNSPLHF. Here the CDR3 DNA reads TGTGCCAGCCTGCCGGGCGGGACACCTTATAATTCACCCCTCCACTTT.

The V gene is TRBV2, the J gene TRBJ2-2; the D is unclear. The germline CDR1 and CDR2 sequences are SNHLY and FYNNEI. Trimming removed 4 bases at V and 6 bases at J, with 18 bases between. There are 16 residues in the CDR3. The CDR3 DNA follows: TGTGCCAGCAGTGTAAGGTCGCTCGGGCGTTCCGGGGAGCTGTTTTTT. This gives the protein CASSVRSLGRSGELFF.

This clone has only one observation. This sequence joins TRBV5-4 and TRBJ2-6; 7 bases are a match to TRBD2. Germline CDR1 and CDR2: SGHNT and YYREEE (reference sequence). The V gene end was trimmed by 0 bases and the J gene end by 1 base; junction bases not matched to a gene: 4. The CDR3 extends over 17 amino acids. The CDR3 DNA reads as TGTGCCAGCAGCTTGGGACCGGGGGGTTCTGGGGCCAACGTCCTGACTTTC. It codes for CASSLGPGGSGANVLTF.

The chain is built from TRBV5-1 and TRBJ2-3; 11 bases are shared with TRBD2. The CDR3 has 16 residues. With V trimmed by 1 base and J by 2 bases, 3 bases remained unmatched. The germline V gene encodes CDR1 SGHRS and CDR2 YFSETQ. The CDR3 DNA follows: TGCGCCAGCAGCTTGATGACTAGCGGGACCACAGATACGCAGTATTTT. This encodes CASSLMTSGTTDTQYF.

The rearrangement links TRBV7-6 to TRBJ2-5; D unresolved. The length of the CDR3 is 14 residues. Germline V gives CDR1 SGHVS, CDR2 FNYEAQ. Trimming left V 1 base short and J 5 bases short, with 11 bases between. The CDR3: CASSLGGVGETQYF. CDR3 in DNA: TGTGCCAGCAGCTTAGGGGGTGTCGGGGAGACCCAGTACTTC.

This chain joins TRBV7-9 and TRBJ2-2; D might be TRBD2 (5 bases). The CDR3 sequence is 17 residues long. V lost 5 bases, J lost 0 bases, and 16 bases lay in between. Germline lookup yields CDR1 SEHNR and CDR2 FQNEAQ (reference sequence). The CDR3 coding sequence is TGTGCCAGCAGCCACTTATCCGGAGGTTCGAACACCGGGGAGCTGTTTTTT. This sequence encodes CASSHLSGGSNTGELFF.

The chain employs TRBV7-8 and TRBJ2-5; 7 positions agree with TRBD1. With 5 bases clipped from V and 3 bases from J, the junction kept 9 bases outside the gene matches. This CDR3 comprises 15 residues. Germline V gene sequence: CDR1 SGHVS, CDR2 FQNEAQ. In DNA form, the CDR3 reads TGTGCCAGCAGCCCCGGAAGAGGGACAGAAGAGACCCAGTACTTC. Protein: CASSPGRGTEETQYF.

This clone was recorded a few times. This chain links TRBV28 with TRBJ1-2; 7 bases are shared with TRBD1. The ends lost 8 bases at V and 10 bases at J; junction bases unmatched: 10. Germline-derived CDR1 and CDR2 are MDHEN and SYDVKM. This CDR3 comprises 12 residues. In DNA form, the CDR3 reads TGTGCCAGCCGCGCTTACGGACAGGACTACACCTTC. It translates to CASRAYGQDYTF.

This clone has only a few counts. The chain is built from TRBV29-1 and TRBJ2-3; D may be TRBD1 or TRBD2 (5 bases each). Germline CDR1 and CDR2: SQVTM and ANQGSEA. Trimming left V 7 bases short and J 4 bases short, with 15 bases between. This CDR3 region has 13 residues. In DNA form, the CDR3 reads TGCAGCGCCATTTGGGGGTCGGCAGATACGCAGTATTTT. Protein: CSAIWGSADTQYF.

J is TRBJ2-5 and V is TRBV5-1; the match to TRBD2 covers 8 bases. Per the germline V gene, CDR1 is SGHRS and CDR2 is YFSETQ. There are 14 residues in the CDR3. V shed 4 bases and J 4 bases; nucleotides not matched to a gene: 6. CDR3 protein: CASSPGLDPETQYF. The DNA of the CDR3 is TGCGCCAGCAGCCCGGGACTAGACCCAGAGACCCAGTACTTC.

In its sample, this clone was seen a few times. The chain couples TRBV15 to TRBJ1-2; D uncertain. CDR3 length: 14 amino acids. Deletions cut 0 bases from V and 2 bases from J, with 7 bases between. Germline CDR1 is LNHNV and CDR2 is YYDKDF (reference sequence). The CDR3 coding sequence is TGTGCCACCAGCAGAGATAGGAGAAACTATGGCTACACCTTC. Its translation: CATSRDRRNYGYTF.

CDR3 protein: CASTPSGVSNEQYF. In DNA, the CDR3 is TGTGCCAGCACGCCCTCGGGGGTTAGCAACGAGCAGTACTTC. The rearrangement joins TRBV11-1 to TRBJ2-7; D is possibly TRBD2 (6 bases). Germline CDR1 and CDR2: SGHAT and FQDESV (reference sequence). Deletions cut 7 bases from V and 5 bases from J, with 18 bases between. This CDR3 is built from 14 residues.

The gene calls are TRBV7-9 and TRBJ1-2; a possible D gene is TRBD1 (6 bases). Looked up from germline, CDR1 is SEHNR and CDR2 is FQNEAQ (reference sequence). The CDR3 extends over 10 amino acids. With 9 bases removed from V and 6 bases from J, the gap between germline ends came to 8 bases. In DNA form, the CDR3 reads TGTGCCAGTTCAGGGGATGGCTACACCTTC. Amino acid sequence: CASSGDGYTF.